This TCR beta chain was recorded in a study of response to subunit inactivated influenza vaccine. Study-wide results and limits: The authors offered the suggestion that each seasonal influenza vaccination recruits few new T cells.

This clonotype was observed a handful of times. Its antigen is unidentified. A single record per CDR3 protein comes from TCRdb applying MiXCR to the RT-PCR reads. The table has about 500,000 distinct CDR3 sequences, 15% to 20% seen once; the top ten hold roughly 3%. The CDR3 has 15 residues. The V and J ends lost 4 bases and 3 bases, in that order; junction bases with no gene match: 7. Germline CDR1 reads DFQATT; CDR2 reads SNEGSKA (reference sequence). The chain couples TRBV20-1 to TRBJ2-2; 8 bases fit TRBD2. The starting material was CD4+ T cells sorted from PBMCs, obtained less than 30 months after vaccination. This clonotype was obtained from a man aged 50 to 69 who received an inactivated influenza vaccine. The DNA of the CDR3 is TGCAGTGCTAATAGAGCGGGGGTGGACACCGGGGAGCTGTTTTTT. As protein: CSANRAGVDTGELFF.